This T cell receptor (beta chain) stems from a study of CD8+CD57+ T cells in acquired aplastic anemia. Background on the study: The average for DNA from sorted CD4+ and CD8+ cells was 3.2 ug. Study-level findings and limits: Almost 30 CD8+ CDR3 sequences occurred in both the patients and the controls. Levels of CD8+ Simpson's diversity were not significantly distinct in patients versus controls.

Comments on this clonotype: The antigen is undetermined.

This CDR3 is 11 amino acids long. Between the trimmed V and J ends, which lost 3 bases and 8 bases, there was a span of 7 bases. The germline V gene has CDR1 SQVTM and CDR2 ANQGSEA. CDR3 and TCR beta VDJ profiling relied on genomic DNA as the template. TCRdb called the reads again in MiXCR, with one record for every CDR3 protein. The sample has some 170,000 distinct CDR3 sequences, approximately 43% seen once. This clonotype originated in a human donor in good health. Sequences were obtained from sorted CD4+, CD8+, or CD8+CD57+ T cells (not recorded which) from PBMCs. The chain uses TRBV29-1 and TRBJ2-2, with D perhaps TRBD1 (5 bases). CDR3 in amino acids: CSVDRAGELFF. The CDR3 nucleotides are TGCAGCGTTGACAGGGCTGGGGAGCTGTTTTTT.